What follows are 27 T cell receptor beta chains derived from one specimen sequenced in a study of cytomegalovirus exposure and HLA in healthy donors. Produced via immunoSEQ multiplex PCR; TCRdb's table is partial and in-frame only. The sample has 120,000 or so clones; approximately 90% are singletons. The sample comprised PBMCs. Receptors were obtained from a woman under 30 in good health and CMV-seronegative.

This clone has a single count. The chain combines TRBV6-5 with TRBJ1-1, with TRBD1 as a possible D gene (6 bases). Germline V gene data show CDR1 as MNHEY and CDR2 as SVGAGI. V was shortened by 6 bases and J by 1 base, with 12 bases between the two germline ends. The CDR3 runs 14 residues. In DNA form, the CDR3 reads TGTGCCAGCAGCCGACCGACAGGGAACACTGAAGCTTTCTTT. It codes for CASSRPTGNTEAFF.

This sequence joins TRBV2 and TRBJ2-7; 9 nucleotides agree with TRBD1. CDR3 length: 15 residues. V shed 2 bases, J shed 2 bases, and the junction held 4 bases outside the gene matches. Germline lookup yields CDR1 SNHLY and CDR2 FYNNEI. The CDR3: CASSEYGTGTYEQYF. CDR3 in DNA: TGTGCCAGCAGTGAATATGGGACAGGGACCTACGAGCAGTACTTC.

The rearrangement uses TRBV10-3 and TRBJ1-2; 7 bases line up with TRBD1. CDR1 and CDR2 from the germline V gene are ENHRY and SYGVKD. This CDR3 is built from 14 residues. Trimming at V came to 4 bases and at J to 1 base, leaving 3 bases not matched to a gene. The CDR3 sequence is CAISGTGDNYGYTF. The CDR3 nucleotides read TGTGCCATCAGTGGGACAGGCGATAACTATGGCTACACCTTC.

The chain couples TRBV30 to TRBJ2-1, with 9 bases identical to TRBD2. Trimming cost V 3 bases and J 4 bases; bases outside gene matches: 7. CDR1 and CDR2 (germline): GTSNPN, SVGIG (reference sequence). The CDR3 consists of 15 residues. CDR3 loop: CAWRGLAGAYNEQFF. For the CDR3, the DNA is TGTGCCTGGAGAGGATTAGCGGGGGCTTACAATGAGCAGTTCTTC.

The V call is TRBV7-2, the J call TRBJ2-3; 8 bases agree with TRBD2. The CDR3 spans 16 residues. V lost 5 bases to trimming and J lost 4 bases; unmatched junction nucleotides: 11. Germline CDR1 and CDR2: SGHTA and FQGNSA. The CDR3 here is CASSPRTSKRPDTQYF. DNA of the CDR3: TGTGCCAGCAGCCCAAGGACTAGCAAGAGGCCAGATACGCAGTATTTT. Filled out from reference TRBV7-2 and TRBJ2-3, the complete variable domain reads GAGVSQSPSNKVTEKGKDVELRCDPISGHTALYWYRQSLGQGLEFLIYFQGNSAPDKSGLPSDRFSAERTGGSVSTLTIQRTQQEDSAVYLCASSPRTSKRPDTQYFGPGTRLTVL.

This clone occurred a few times. The chain has TRBV4-2 and TRBJ2-3, with 8 bases identical to TRBD2. Germline CDR1 reads LGHNA; CDR2 reads YNFKEQ. The CDR3 totals 17 residues. J lost 3 bases, V lost 2 bases, and 10 bases had no gene match. The CDR3, as DNA: TGTGCCAGCAGCCAACCCGTCGGGACTAGGTTGACAGATACGCAGTATTTT. Translating it yields CASSQPVGTRLTDTQYF.

The chain recombines TRBV7-6 with TRBJ1-1; D gene ambiguous. V was clipped by 3 bases and J by 8 bases, with 13 bases between them. In germline, CDR1 is SGHVS, CDR2 FNYEAQ. The length of the CDR3 is 13 residues. The CDR3 DNA reads as TGTGCCAGCAGCTTTTCGAGACAAGAGGAAGCTTTCTTT. This gives the protein CASSFSRQEEAFF.

V gene TRBV7-9 combines with J gene TRBJ2-5; tentative D call: TRBD1 (6 bases). V was shortened by 2 bases and J by 0 bases, with 13 bases between the two germline ends. The CDR3 runs to 16 residues. Germline lookup yields CDR1 SEHNR and CDR2 FQNEAQ (reference sequence). The CDR3 nucleotides read TGTGCCAGCAGCTTATTGGACAGCCAATACCAAGAGACCCAGTACTTC. Amino acid sequence: CASSLLDSQYQETQYF.

The V call is TRBV7-2, the J call TRBJ1-3, with 8 nucleotides matching TRBD1. In germline, CDR1 is SGHTA, CDR2 FQGNSA. CDR3 length: 15 residues. After removal of 1 base from V and 2 bases from J, the junction contained 1 base not matched to a gene. The CDR3 region has the DNA TGTGCCAGCAGCTTAGACAGGGGGACTGGAAACACCATATATTTT. As protein: CASSLDRGTGNTIYF. The full variable domain, its missing parts supplied by reference TRBV7-2 and TRBJ1-3, is GAGVSQSPSNKVTEKGKDVELRCDPISGHTALYWYRQSLGQGLEFLIYFQGNSAPDKSGLPSDRFSAERTGGSVSTLTIQRTQQEDSAVYLCASSLDRGTGNTIYFGEGSWLTVV.

This rearrangement joins TRBV28 to TRBJ1-5; 9 bases agree with TRBD1. The CDR3 is 14 residues long. From germline, CDR1 is MDHEN and CDR2 SYDVKM. V lost 7 bases, J lost 7 bases, and 8 bases stayed unmatched. CDR3 DNA: TGTGCCAGCAATAACAGGGGGCAAGTCCAGCCCCAGCATTTT. Translation: CASNNRGQVQPQHF.

The CDR3 here is CASSLGQGSAEAFF. The CDR3 DNA sequence: TGTGCCAGCAGCCTGGGACAGGGTAGCGCTGAAGCTTTCTTT. J is TRBJ1-1 and V is TRBV7-9, with 9 bases that match TRBD1. This CDR3 comprises 14 residues. V shed 5 bases, J shed 6 bases, and the junction held 7 bases outside the gene matches. Germline values: CDR1 SEHNR, CDR2 FQNEAQ (reference sequence).

The genes are TRBV28 and TRBJ1-2; TRBD1 aligns across 7 bases. Germline CDR1 reads MDHEN; CDR2 reads SYDVKM. V shed 6 bases and J 3 bases; nucleotides not matched to a gene: 4. The CDR3 is 13 residues long. The CDR3 DNA reads as TGTGCCAGCAGACAGGGGATAGACTATGGCTACACCTTC. Encoded protein: CASRQGIDYGYTF.

The gene calls are TRBV13 and TRBJ2-5, with 7 positions matching TRBD2. Losses at the gene ends were 5 bases for V and 13 bases for J; bases not matched to a gene: 10. Germline assignment: CDR1 PRHDT and CDR2 FYEKMQ (reference sequence). This CDR3 comprises 12 residues. The CDR3 coding sequence is TGTGCCAGCAGCCCAGGTGGGAGGGCCCCGTACTTC. As protein: CASSPGGRAPYF. Complete variable domain (other parts from reference TRBV13 and TRBJ2-5): AAGVIQSPRHLIKEKRETATLKCYPIPRHDTVYWYQQGPGQDPQFLISFYEKMQSDKGSIPDRFSAQQFSDYHSELNMSSLELGDSALYFCASSPGGRAPYFGPGTRLLVL.

This chain uses TRBV11-2 with TRBJ1-2; D ambiguous. The CDR3 spans 16 residues. The V gene's germline CDR1 is SGHAT and CDR2 FQNNGV. Trimming removed 5 bases from V and 0 bases from J, with 16 bases in between. The CDR3 coding sequence is TGTGCCAGCAGCCCCACGCGGCGGGGAGCTAACTATGGCTACACCTTC. This codes for CASSPTRRGANYGYTF.

V and J are TRBV18 and TRBJ1-1; 8 nucleotides agree with TRBD1. The CDR3 has 12 amino acids. The V and J ends lost 5 bases and 6 bases, in that order; junction bases with no gene match: 2. Germline assignment: CDR1 KGHSH and CDR2 LQKENI. The CDR3 protein is CASSATGAEAFF. In nucleotides, the CDR3 is TGTGCCAGCTCAGCGACAGGGGCTGAAGCTTTCTTT.

The chain is built from TRBV19 and TRBJ1-4; 10 nucleotides align to TRBD1. J lost 12 bases, V lost 8 bases, and 15 bases had no gene match. The V gene's germline CDR1 is LNHDA and CDR2 SQIVND (reference sequence). The CDR3 runs to 15 residues. The CDR3 DNA reads TGTGCCAGTCTAGAGGCCGGGACAGGGGAGTTCCAACTGTTTTTT. This codes for CASLEAGTGEFQLFF.

This clone was picked up one time. This chain's CDR3 is CASSLGSVAGNEQFF. CDR3 nucleotides: TGTGCCAGCAGCTTAGGGTCGGTAGCGGGGAATGAGCAGTTCTTC. J is TRBJ2-1 and V is TRBV7-2; 8 bases map to TRBD2. The CDR3 totals 15 residues. V was pared by 1 base and J by 7 bases, with 6 bases of the junction left unmatched. The germline gives CDR1 SGHTA, CDR2 FQGNSA.

The V call is TRBV4-2, the J call TRBJ1-2; no firm D call. V lost 0 bases and J 4 bases, leaving 9 bases between the germline ends. The CDR3 runs 14 residues. Germline V lookup: CDR1 LGHNA, CDR2 YNFKEQ. The CDR3 DNA reads as TGTGCCAGCAGCCAAGATGACACAGTCTATGGCTACACCTTC. It yields the protein CASSQDDTVYGYTF.

The chain has TRBV6-1 and TRBJ1-5, with D perhaps TRBD1 (5 bases). Germline V gene sequence: CDR1 MNHNS, CDR2 SASEGT. V gave up 1 base and J gave up 6 bases, with 13 bases separating them. This CDR3 has 15 residues. The CDR3 sequence is CASSEEGRGGQPQHF. CDR3 in DNA: TGTGCCAGCAGTGAAGAGGGTCGGGGGGGTCAGCCCCAGCATTTT.

This clone appeared a few times. This chain joins TRBV2 and TRBJ1-5; D uncertain. The germline V and J ends were trimmed by 1 base and 4 bases, with 8 bases remaining between them. Germline V gene lookup returns CDR1 SNHLY and CDR2 FYNNEI. This CDR3 contains 14 residues. This chain's CDR3 is CASSEGVANQPQHF. The CDR3 bases are TGTGCCAGCAGTGAAGGGGTAGCTAATCAGCCCCAGCATTTT.

The chain is built from TRBV5-1 and TRBJ2-7, with 10 bases identical to TRBD1. CDR1 and CDR2 (germline): SGHRS, YFSETQ. V gave up 4 bases and J gave up 2 bases; unmatched junction bases: 9. This CDR3 spans 16 amino acids. The CDR3 region is CASSPHTGTGAYEQYF. For the CDR3, the DNA is TGCGCCAGCAGCCCACATACCGGGACAGGGGCCTACGAGCAGTACTTC. Complete variable domain (other parts from reference TRBV5-1 and TRBJ2-7): KAGVTQTPRYLIKTRGQQVTLSCSPISGHRSVSWYQQTPGQGLQFLFEYFSETQRNKGNFPGRFSGRQFSNSRSEMNVSTLELGDSALYLCASSPHTGTGAYEQYFGPGTRLTVT.

This chain joins TRBV20-1 and TRBJ2-1; D perhaps matches TRBD1 (8 bases). Germline CDR1 and CDR2: DFQATT and SNEGSKA (reference sequence). Between the trimmed V and J ends, which lost 6 bases and 10 bases, there was a span of 13 bases. The CDR3 runs 11 residues. The DNA of the CDR3 is TGCAGTGCCCACAGGGGGGGGGAGCAGTTCTTC. It is translated as CSAHRGGEQFF.

This chain uses TRBV4-2 with TRBJ2-3, with 10 bases fitting TRBD1. The ends lost 0 bases at V and 4 bases at J; junction bases unmatched: 4. In germline, CDR1 is LGHNA, CDR2 YNFKEQ. The CDR3 loop spans 16 amino acids. Here the CDR3 DNA reads TGTGCCAGCAGCCAAGATTCCGGGACAGGGGCAGATACGCAGTATTTT. Translating gives CASSQDSGTGADTQYF.

As to this clone: Other DNA sequences in the same sample also yield this CDR3. The V call is TRBV9, the J call TRBJ2-7, with TRBD2 matching over 13 bases. The germline V gene has CDR1 SGDLS and CDR2 YYNGEE. V gave up 0 bases and J gave up 3 bases; unmatched junction bases: 0. The CDR3 consists of 15 residues. The CDR3 region has the DNA TGTGCCAGCAGCGTAGGGACTAGCGGGGGCTACGAGCAGTACTTC. Residues: CASSVGTSGGYEQYF.

The chain employs TRBV11-2 and TRBJ2-7, with D possibly TRBD2 on 6 matching bases. V was shortened by 5 bases and J by 2 bases, with 16 bases between the two germline ends. The CDR3 spans 15 residues. CDR1 is SGHAT and CDR2 is FQNNGV in the germline V gene. The CDR3 DNA reads as TGTGCCAGCAGCCCGCGGGACTCCCATGCCTACGAGCAGTACTTC. Its protein product is CASSPRDSHAYEQYF.

The chain carries TRBV18 and TRBJ1-1; 7 bases align to TRBD1. Germline V gives CDR1 KGHSH, CDR2 LQKENI. The CDR3 is 14 residues long. V trimming: 3 bases; J trimming: 0 bases; junction bases outside the gene matches: 1. The CDR3 sequence: CASSPRGLNTEAFF. The DNA for the CDR3 is TGTGCCAGCTCACCCAGGGGGTTGAACACTGAAGCTTTCTTT.

The chain employs TRBV10-3 and TRBJ2-1; 10 bases map to TRBD2. The junction had 6 bases not matched to a gene; V was cut back by 7 bases and J by 0 bases. The CDR3 covers 16 residues. Germline CDR1 reads ENHRY; CDR2 reads SYGVKD. The CDR3 DNA reads TGTGCCATCACTAGGACTAGCGGTAACTCCTACAATGAGCAGTTCTTC. This sequence encodes CAITRTSGNSYNEQFF.